A selection of T cell receptor beta chains follows, all from one sample in a study of blood T cell repertoires in COVID-19. Using immunoSEQ multiplex PCR, the repertoire was profiled, and TCRdb retains in-frame clones only, with some absent. The data contain approximately 40,000 clones, about 88% of them singletons. Material: peripheral blood. The receptors come from a human donor in a cohort sampled during active COVID-19. CDR3s include the opening cysteine and the closing phenylalanine or tryptophan. The D gene is left open where the match is weak. Some rows mark clone size as missing; the rest say once, few, many or name a class of expanded clone.

V	J	size	D	CDR3	DNA
TRBV6-5	TRBJ1-5	-	-	CASRIASNQPQHF	TGTGCCAGCAGGATAGCTAGCAATCAGCCCCAGCATTTT
TRBV19	TRBJ1-3	many	TRBD1	CASSPRTGQVSGNTIYF	TGTGCCAGTAGTCCCCGGACAGGGCAAGTCTCTGGAAACACCATATATTTT
TRBV7-9	TRBJ1-2	-	-	CASSPRFPSSYTF	TGTGCCAGCAGCCCCCGTTTCCCCAGTAGCTACACCTTC
TRBV18	TRBJ2-1	-	TRBD2	CASSPTRGGRNNEQFF	TGTGCCAGCTCCCCAACCCGGGGGGGCCGGAACAATGAGCAGTTCTTC
TRBV5-6	TRBJ2-5	-	TRBD1	CASSLEGGIETQYF	TGTGCCAGCAGCTTGGAAGGGGGCATAGAGACCCAGTACTTC
TRBV20-1	TRBJ2-1	-	TRBD2	CSAKLAFEQFF	TGCAGTGCTAAACTAGCGTTTGAGCAGTTCTTC
TRBV12-3/TRBV12-4	TRBJ1-1	-	-	CASSLEGEGLIF	TGTGCCAGCAGTTTAGAAGGGGAGGGGCTTATTTTT
TRBV5-3	TRBJ2-3	-	-	CARSSGVCTDTQYF	TGTGCCAGAAGCTCCGGGGTATGCACAGATACGCAGTATTTT
TRBV2	TRBJ2-1	-	TRBD2	CASTAGGLAGGGPYNEQFF	TGTGCCAGCACCGCAGGGGGACTAGCGGGGGGCGGGCCCTACAATGAGCAGTTCTTC
TRBV19	TRBJ1-1	-	-	CASLGDRYTEAFF	TGTGCCAGCTTAGGGGATAGGTACACTGAAGCTTTCTTT
TRBV6-5	TRBJ1-2	-	-	CASSLREPLNYGYTF	TGTGCCAGCAGTCTTCGGGAGCCCCTTAACTATGGCTACACCTTC
TRBV10-3	TRBJ1-2	-	TRBD1	CAISDGQGGYGYTF	TGTGCCATCAGTGACGGACAGGGCGGCTATGGCTACACCTTC
TRBV7-9	TRBJ2-4	-	TRBD1	CASSLGQGNIQYF	TGTGCCAGCAGCTTAGGACAGGGAAACATTCAGTACTTC
TRBV18	TRBJ2-5	once	-	CASSPPNQETQYF	TGTGCCAGCTCACCACCCAACCAAGAGACCCAGTACTTC
TRBV7-9	TRBJ1-2	-	-	CASSLAREGNYGYTF	TGTGCCAGCAGCTTAGCCAGGGAGGGTAACTATGGCTACACCTTC
TRBV18	TRBJ2-7	-	-	CASSDRVRSYEQYF	TGTGCCAGCTCAGACAGAGTCCGCTCCTACGAGCAGTACTTC
TRBV2	TRBJ1-6	-	-	CASSEARQPSPLHF	TGTGCCAGCAGTGAGGCCCGACAGCCTTCACCCCTCCACTTT
TRBV11-2	TRBJ2-3	-	-	CASSFRPGSSTDTQYF	TGTGCCAGCAGCTTTCGTCCGGGGAGTAGCACAGATACGCAGTATTTT
TRBV11-3	TRBJ2-1	-	-	CASSPFGYSYNEQFF	TGTGCCAGCAGCCCGTTCGGGTACTCCTACAATGAGCAGTTCTTC
TRBV2	TRBJ2-1	-	-	CATGHLYNEQFF	TGTGCCACGGGACACCTCTACAATGAGCAGTTCTTC
TRBV5-6	TRBJ1-4	-	-	CASSLDGEKLFF	TGTGCCAGCAGCTTGGACGGTGAAAAACTGTTTTTT
TRBV3-1/TRBV3-2	TRBJ2-7	-	TRBD1	CASSYDRGLYEQYF	TGTGCCAGCAGCTACGACAGGGGGCTCTACGAGCAGTACTTC
TRBV7-9	TRBJ1-1	-	TRBD1	CASSPWDRGTEAFF	TGTGCCAGCAGCCCCTGGGACAGGGGCACTGAAGCTTTCTTT
TRBV2	TRBJ1-1	once	TRBD1	CASSLTGTGRAEAFF	TGTGCCAGCAGTCTAACCGGGACAGGGAGGGCTGAAGCTTTCTTT
TRBV6-5	TRBJ2-7	few	-	CASSYSTLGSYEQYF	TGTGCCAGCAGTTACTCGACACTAGGATCCTACGAGCAGTACTTC
TRBV25-1	TRBJ2-5	-	-	CASSDTGGGETQYF	TGTGCCAGCAGTGACACAGGGGGGGGAGAGACCCAGTACTTC
TRBV4-1	TRBJ2-5	-	TRBD2	CASSLSLAGGSETQYF	TGCGCCAGCAGCCTATCCCTGGCGGGGGGTAGCGAGACCCAGTACTTC
TRBV7-8	TRBJ2-2	-	TRBD2	CASSLAGTSGGYTGELFF	TGTGCCAGCAGCTTAGCTGGGACTAGCGGGGGTTACACCGGGGAGCTGTTTTTT
TRBV29-1	TRBJ2-7	few	-	CSGLRGLDGEQYF	TGCAGCGGTCTTCGGGGATTGGACGGCGAGCAGTACTTC
TRBV18	TRBJ2-3	-	-	CASSPRTDRDTQYF	TGTGCCAGCTCACCGCGGACAGACCGAGATACGCAGTATTTT
TRBV5-1	TRBJ1-1	-	-	CASSLPGTSRGSEAFF	TGCGCCAGCAGCTTGCCGGGGACATCCCGAGGTTCTGAAGCTTTCTTT
TRBV19	TRBJ2-7	few	TRBD1	CASRVQGDHEQYF	TGTGCCAGTAGAGTGCAGGGGGACCACGAGCAGTACTTC
TRBV3-1/TRBV3-2	TRBJ2-2	-	-	CASVQENTGELFF	TGTGCCAGCGTACAGGAGAACACCGGGGAGCTGTTTTTT
TRBV9	TRBJ1-5	-	-	CASSVEGDQPQHF	TGTGCCAGCAGCGTAGAAGGGGATCAGCCCCAGCATTTT
TRBV12-5	TRBJ2-2	-	-	CASGSGVYTGELFF	TGTGCTAGTGGTTCAGGGGTTTACACCGGGGAGCTGTTTTTT
TRBV11-2	TRBJ2-3	-	-	CASSLGGHPTDTQYF	TGTGCCAGCAGCTTAGGTGGACATCCCACAGATACGCAGTATTTT
TRBV10-3	TRBJ2-6	-	-	CAISESGANSPGANVLTF	TGTGCCATCAGTGAGTCTGGAGCCAACTCTCCTGGGGCCAACGTCCTGACTTTC
TRBV3-1/TRBV3-2	TRBJ2-3	-	TRBD2	CASSLRLAGATDTQYF	TGTGCCAGCAGCCTTAGACTAGCGGGGGCCACAGATACGCAGTATTTT
TRBV5-6	TRBJ1-2	-	TRBD1	CASSAQGIYGYTF	TGTGCCAGCAGCGCACAGGGGATCTATGGCTACACCTTC
TRBV10-3	TRBJ2-7	-	-	CAISESGGYEQYF	TGTGCCATCAGTGAGTCAGGGGGCTACGAGCAGTACTTC
TRBV7-9	TRBJ1-4	medium-sized	-	CASTPATNEKLFF	TGTGCCAGCACACCAGCAACTAATGAAAAACTGTTTTTT
TRBV7-8	TRBJ1-1	-	-	CASSSGRGGTEAFF	TGTGCCAGCAGCTCAGGGAGGGGAGGAACTGAAGCTTTCTTT
TRBV28	TRBJ1-2	few	TRBD1	CASRSTGTGSHNYGYTF	TGTGCCAGCAGATCGACCGGGACAGGGAGTCATAACTATGGCTACACCTTC
TRBV12-5	TRBJ1-2	-	TRBD1	CASGLVQQGVNYGYTF	TGTGCTAGTGGTTTGGTACAGCAGGGGGTAAACTATGGCTACACCTTC
TRBV5-4	TRBJ2-2	-	TRBD2	CASSSGLAGGTNTGELFF	TGTGCCAGCAGCTCGGGACTAGCGGGGGGTACGAACACCGGGGAGCTGTTTTTT
TRBV19	TRBJ2-7	-	TRBD1	CASSIGTGGNEQYF	TGTGCCAGTAGTATAGGGACAGGGGGCAACGAGCAGTACTTC
TRBV2	TRBJ2-1	-	TRBD1	CASSPRTGRDEQFF	TGTGCCAGCAGTCCCCGGACAGGGCGCGATGAGCAGTTCTTC
TRBV21-1	TRBJ2-1	-	-	CASSKAAGLAGAPYNEQFF	TGTGCCAGCAGCAAAGCGGCGGGACTAGCGGGGGCGCCATACAATGAGCAGTTCTTC
TRBV6-6	TRBJ1-1	-	-	CASGWAENTEAFF	TGTGCCAGCGGATGGGCTGAGAACACTGAAGCTTTCTTT
TRBV7-9	TRBJ2-2	-	TRBD2	CASSRLAGDTGELFF	TGTGCCAGCAGTCGACTAGCGGGGGACACCGGGGAGCTGTTTTTT
TRBV11-1	TRBJ2-7	-	-	CASSLWVGQNYEQYF	TGTGCCAGCAGCTTATGGGTAGGACAGAACTACGAGCAGTACTTC
TRBV5-4	TRBJ2-5	-	-	CASSLRGGPQETQYF	TGTGCCAGCAGCTTAAGGGGGGGTCCCCAAGAGACCCAGTACTTC
TRBV5-1	TRBJ2-7	many	-	CASSLEGGPYEQYF	TGCGCCAGCAGCTTGGAAGGCGGCCCCTACGAGCAGTACTTC
TRBV6-5	TRBJ1-6	few	TRBD1	CASRTRQGASSPLHF	TGTGCCAGCAGGACCCGACAGGGGGCCAGTTCACCCCTCCACTTT
TRBV6-4	TRBJ2-2	-	-	CASSATPGTGELFF	TGTGCCAGCAGTGCCACCCCGGGCACCGGGGAGCTGTTTTTT
TRBV5-1	TRBJ1-2	-	TRBD1	CASSGGQGGYGYTF	TGCGCCAGCAGCGGAGGACAGGGAGGGTATGGCTACACCTTC
TRBV11-2	TRBJ2-5	-	-	CASSFRGRGETQYF	TGTGCCAGCAGCTTCAGGGGTAGGGGAGAGACCCAGTACTTC
TRBV7-8	TRBJ2-3	-	TRBD1	CASSPDRATDTQYF	TGTGCCAGCAGCCCGGACAGGGCCACAGATACGCAGTATTTT
TRBV4-2	TRBJ1-2	-	-	CASSQDSGGNYGYTF	TGTGCCAGCAGCCAAGATTCCGGGGGTAACTATGGCTACACCTTC
TRBV3-1/TRBV3-2	TRBJ1-1	-	-	CASSLGEGTEAFF	TGTGCCAGCAGCCTGGGTGAGGGCACTGAAGCTTTCTTT